Presented here are 31 T cell receptor beta chains from one specimen sequenced in a study of blood T cell repertoires in COVID-19. TCRdb's table, derived via immunoSEQ multiplex PCR, lists solely in-frame clones and lacks some. This table holds some 210,000 clones, just under 85% found once. The material sequenced was peripheral blood. The source of these receptors is a woman in her fifties or sixties with active or convalescent COVID-19.

The chain has TRBV10-1 and TRBJ2-2, with 9 bases matching TRBD2. The junction had 5 bases not matched to a gene; V was cut back by 10 bases and J by 5 bases. The V gene's germline CDR1 is WNHNN and CDR2 SYGVQD (reference sequence). The CDR3 loop spans 13 amino acids. CDR3 loop: CATSGKPTGELFF. The CDR3 DNA is TGCGCCACTAGCGGGAAACCAACCGGGGAGCTGTTTTTT.

J is TRBJ2-5 and V is TRBV27; D may be TRBD1 (5 bases). Germline CDR1 and CDR2: MNHEY and SMNVEV (reference sequence). The CDR3 contains 15 residues. With 6 bases removed from V and 2 bases from J, the gap between germline ends came to 16 bases. The DNA of the CDR3 is TGTGCCAGCAGAGGGGCGCGTGTAGGACAAGAGACCCAGTACTTC. Its protein product is CASRGARVGQETQYF.

This clone was picked up one time. This chain joins TRBV28 and TRBJ1-3, with D possibly being TRBD1 (6 bases). Germline CDR1 MDHEN, CDR2 SYDVKM. Trimming left V 7 bases short and J 3 bases short, with 16 bases between. The CDR3 extends over 15 amino acids. CDR3 amino acids: CASTPRGGFGNTIYF. In nucleotides, the CDR3 is TGTGCCAGCACCCCGCGGGGGGGCTTTGGAAACACCATATATTTT.

This chain joins TRBV28 and TRBJ2-1; 8 bases line up with TRBD2. CDR1 and CDR2 from the germline V gene are MDHEN and SYDVKM. Trimming removed 8 bases from V and 2 bases from J; junction bases left unmatched: 2. This CDR3 has 13 amino acids. This CDR3 is CASREGAYNEQFF. For the CDR3, the DNA is TGTGCCAGCCGGGAGGGCGCCTACAATGAGCAGTTCTTC.

The chain uses TRBV5-4 and TRBJ2-2; D may be TRBD2 (6 bases). The CDR3 runs 15 residues. V was cut by 0 bases and J by 4 bases, with 10 bases left in between. The germline V gene has CDR1 SGHNT and CDR2 YYREEE (reference sequence). This CDR3 reads CASSLVLGSTGELFF. The CDR3 DNA is TGTGCCAGCAGCTTGGTTCTCGGGAGCACCGGGGAGCTGTTTTTT.

The chain joins TRBV6-5 to TRBJ1-1, with D perhaps matching TRBD1 (5 bases). The CDR3 is 13 amino acids. CDR1 is MNHEY and CDR2 is SVGAGI in the germline V gene. Trimming removed 10 bases from V and 5 bases from J, with 17 bases in between. The CDR3 coding sequence is TGTGCCACCCTGACAGAGAAGGGGACTGAAGCTTTCTTT. It encodes CATLTEKGTEAFF.

This clone was recorded only once. This chain links TRBV14 with TRBJ1-2; no firm D call. This CDR3 has 13 residues. Between the trimmed V and J ends, which lost 2 bases and 6 bases, there was a span of 10 bases. Per germline, CDR1 SGHDN and CDR2 FVKESK. CDR3 residues: CASSQYGVHGYTF. The DNA of the CDR3 is TGTGCCAGCAGCCAATACGGGGTTCATGGCTACACCTTC.

The V call is TRBV3-1 (or the pseudogene TRBV3-2), the J call TRBJ1-4; D gene unclear. Trimming removed 1 base at V and 7 bases at J, with 10 bases between. This CDR3 has 14 residues. Germline V gene sequence: CDR1 LGHDT, CDR2 YNNKEL (reference sequence). CDR3 protein: CASSQAGLGEKLFF. CDR3 DNA sequence: TGTGCCAGCAGCCAAGCTGGGCTGGGTGAAAAACTGTTTTTT.

The chain carries TRBV5-1 and TRBJ2-6, with unresolved D. Germline V CDR1 and CDR2: SGHRS, YFSETQ. CDR3 length equals 17 residues. Trimming cost V 4 bases and J 0 bases, with 14 bases left between them. The CDR3 reads CASSVSPLSSGANVLTF. In DNA form, the CDR3 reads TGCGCCAGCAGCGTTTCTCCTTTGAGCTCTGGGGCCAACGTCCTGACTTTC.

CDR3 sequence: CASSFGQNSPLHF. In DNA form, the CDR3 reads TGCGCCAGCAGCTTCGGACAGAATTCACCCCTCCACTTT. This chain joins TRBV5-1 and TRBJ1-6; a possible D gene is TRBD1 (6 bases). Germline-derived CDR1 and CDR2 are SGHRS and YFSETQ. This CDR3 spans 13 amino acids. V was pared by 2 bases and J by 7 bases, with 7 bases between. Based on the CDR3 plus reference TRBV5-1 and TRBJ1-6, the full variable domain is KAGVTQTPRYLIKTRGQQVTLSCSPISGHRSVSWYQQTPGQGLQFLFEYFSETQRNKGNFPGRFSGRQFSNSRSEMNVSTLELGDSALYLCASSFGQNSPLHFGNGTRLTVT.

The chain uses TRBV5-1 and TRBJ2-2; no definite D call. The CDR3 loop spans 13 amino acids. CDR1 is SGHRS and CDR2 is YFSETQ in the germline V gene. V lost 0 bases, J lost 6 bases, and 6 bases lay in between. CDR3 sequence reads: CASSLVQSGELFF. The CDR3 DNA reads TGCGCCAGCAGCTTGGTTCAATCCGGGGAGCTGTTTTTT. Full variable domain (outside the CDR3, taken from reference TRBV5-1 and TRBJ2-2): KAGVTQTPRYLIKTRGQQVTLSCSPISGHRSVSWYQQTPGQGLQFLFEYFSETQRNKGNFPGRFSGRQFSNSRSEMNVSTLELGDSALYLCASSLVQSGELFFGEGSRLTVL.

This chain joins TRBV24-1 and TRBJ2-3; maybe TRBD2 (5 bases). Per germline, CDR1 KGHDR and CDR2 SFDVKD. This CDR3 region has 15 residues. Trimming took off 9 bases at V and 2 bases at J, with 17 bases between the two ends. The CDR3 DNA sequence: TGTGCCACCGGTAAACGGGCGGGTTCCACAGATACGCAGTATTTT. Amino acid sequence: CATGKRAGSTDTQYF.

V is TRBV11-2 and J is TRBJ1-2; D may be TRBD1 (6 bases). The CDR3 consists of 14 residues. Trimming cost V 1 base and J 7 bases, with 13 bases left between them. Germline CDR1 reads SGHAT; CDR2 reads FQNNGV. CDR3 sequence (DNA): TGTGCCAGCAGCTTAGTACAAACAGGGAGTGGCTACACCTTC. Translation gives CASSLVQTGSGYTF.

This sequence joins TRBV19 and TRBJ2-3; 8 bases are a match to TRBD2. The CDR3 length is 16 residues. Germline V gene lookup returns CDR1 LNHDA and CDR2 SQIVND (reference sequence). V dropped 7 bases and J dropped 2; count of bases not matched to a gene: 11. In DNA form, the CDR3 reads TGTGCCAGTACCTATGGGCTAGCGGGCTCCACAGATACGCAGTATTTT. Translated, it gives CASTYGLAGSTDTQYF.

J is TRBJ2-7 and V is TRBV28; a possible D gene is TRBD1 (7 bases). This CDR3 has 14 amino acids. V was trimmed by 2 bases and J by 4 bases, leaving 12 bases between them. Germline values: CDR1 MDHEN, CDR2 SYDVKM. The CDR3 nucleotides read TGTGCCAGCAGTTTACGTCCAGGGGGGTACGAGCAGTACTTC. Protein: CASSLRPGGYEQYF.

V and J are TRBV18 and TRBJ2-4; maybe TRBD1 (5 bases). V lost 3 bases and J lost 1, with 13 bases in between. The CDR3 extends over 16 amino acids. The germline V gene encodes CDR1 KGHSH and CDR2 LQKENI. The CDR3 region is CASSPGQLLAKNIQYF. CDR3 bases: TGTGCCAGCTCACCGGGGCAGCTGCTGGCCAAAAACATTCAGTACTTC.

The gene calls are TRBV6-5 and TRBJ2-1; unclear D gene. The V gene lost 4 bases and the J gene lost 6 bases, with 4 bases spanning the gap. The CDR3 runs to 11 residues. Germline V CDR1 and CDR2: MNHEY, SVGAGI. CDR3 sequence (DNA): TGTGCCAGCAGTTCAATCAATGAGCAGTTCTTC. This codes for CASSSINEQFF.

The rearrangement uses TRBV7-8 and TRBJ2-3; 7 bases agree with TRBD1. The ends lost 11 bases at V and 5 bases at J; junction bases unmatched: 13. The CDR3 has 14 residues. Per the germline V gene, CDR1 is SGHVS and CDR2 is FQNEAQ. CDR3 nucleotides: TGTGCCCCCTTAACAGGGGATGGGGAAGATACGCAGTATTTT. It is translated as CAPLTGDGEDTQYF.

The rearrangement links TRBV2 to TRBJ1-2, with a tentative D call TRBD1 (5 bases). CDR1 SNHLY and CDR2 FYNNEI come from the germline V gene. The CDR3 covers 15 residues. With 2 bases removed from V and 3 bases from J, the gap between germline ends came to 13 bases. The CDR3 DNA reads as TGTGCCAGCAGTGAATCTGACAGTATATACTATGGCTACACCTTC. Translated: CASSESDSIYYGYTF.

J is TRBJ1-1 and V is TRBV12-3 or TRBV12-4; D gene ambiguous. V lost 7 bases and J 5 bases, leaving 14 bases between the germline ends. This CDR3 contains 13 residues. The chain's CDR3 is CASTPVGRTEAFF. In DNA, the CDR3 is TGTGCCAGCACCCCGGTGGGGAGGACTGAAGCTTTCTTT.

The rearrangement links TRBV18 to TRBJ2-7; 8 nucleotides line up with TRBD1. The V segment lost 3 bases and the J segment 3 bases; nucleotides outside the gene matches: 7. The CDR3 runs 15 residues. Germline CDR1 reads KGHSH; CDR2 reads LQKENI. CDR3 nucleotide sequence: TGTGCCAGCTCACCTGGTAGGACAGGGCTCTACGAGCAGTACTTC. Its translation: CASSPGRTGLYEQYF.

The chain employs TRBV6-5 and TRBJ2-3; 7 bases are shared with TRBD2. Germline CDR1 and CDR2: MNHEY and SVGAGI. This CDR3 is 16 amino acids long. Trimming removed 0 bases from V and 1 base from J; junction bases left unmatched: 4. The CDR3 nucleotides read TGTGCCAGCAGTTACTCTCCTAGCGGACGCACAGATACGCAGTATTTT. Protein sequence: CASSYSPSGRTDTQYF.

The CDR3 nucleotides read TGTGCCAGCAGTGAGGACAGGGTAAACTCCTACGAGCAGTACTTC. Its protein product is CASSEDRVNSYEQYF. The rearrangement links TRBV2 to TRBJ2-7; the match to TRBD1 covers 8 bases. CDR1 and CDR2 from the germline V gene are SNHLY and FYNNEI. CDR3 size: 15 residues. Trimming cost V 3 bases and J 0 bases; bases outside gene matches: 4.

The chain couples TRBV7-9 to TRBJ2-3, with a tentative D call TRBD1 (5 bases). The germline gives CDR1 SEHNR, CDR2 FQNEAQ (reference sequence). The CDR3 has 16 residues. Trimming took off 4 bases at V and 3 bases at J, with 17 bases between the two ends. CDR3 amino acids: CASSYPARVVTDTQYF. The CDR3 DNA follows: TGTGCCAGCAGCTACCCCGCCAGGGTGGTAACAGATACGCAGTATTTT.

The chain recombines TRBV3-1 (or the pseudogene TRBV3-2) with TRBJ1-3, with TRBD1 matching 10 bases. Germline assignment: CDR1 LGHDT and CDR2 YNNKEL (reference sequence). This CDR3 has 16 residues. Trimming removed 2 bases from V and 3 bases from J; junction bases left unmatched: 4. The CDR3 nucleotides read TGTGCCAGCAGCCAAAGTGACAGGGGGCTTGGAAACACCATATATTTT. It specifies CASSQSDRGLGNTIYF.

The V and J genes are TRBV29-1 and TRBJ1-2, with unresolved D. Germline assignment: CDR1 SQVTM and CDR2 ANQGSEA. With 5 bases removed from V and 5 bases from J, the gap between germline ends came to 9 bases. This CDR3 region has 11 residues. CDR3 DNA sequence: TGCAGCGTTTGGGCAGAATATGGCTACACCTTC. It yields the protein CSVWAEYGYTF.

The chain recombines TRBV7-2 with TRBJ1-1; D perhaps matches TRBD1 (5 bases). This CDR3 region has 16 residues. Between the trimmed V and J ends, which lost 1 base and 5 bases, there was a span of 17 bases. Germline CDR1 SGHTA, CDR2 FQGNSA. This CDR3 reads CASSLVGGREATEAFF. The CDR3 nucleotides read TGTGCCAGCAGCTTAGTGGGCGGCAGGGAGGCAACTGAAGCTTTCTTT. Using reference TRBV7-2 and TRBJ1-1 for the parts outside the CDR3, the full variable domain is GAGVSQSPSNKVTEKGKDVELRCDPISGHTALYWYRQSLGQGLEFLIYFQGNSAPDKSGLPSDRFSAERTGGSVSTLTIQRTQQEDSAVYLCASSLVGGREATEAFFGQGTRLTVV.

The rearrangement links TRBV5-1 to TRBJ2-1; the D gene is possibly TRBD1 (6 bases). V was pared by 4 bases and J by 8 bases, with 19 bases between. The CDR3 spans 15 residues. Per germline, CDR1 SGHRS and CDR2 YFSETQ. CDR3 in DNA: TGCGCCAGCAGCCCGGTGGGGCTCTCAGGGGATGAGCAGTTCTTC. As protein: CASSPVGLSGDEQFF.

CDR3 DNA: TGCAGCGTTGAAGAACAGGGGGCCACAGATACGCAGTATTTT. It is translated as CSVEEQGATDTQYF. This chain connects TRBV29-1 to TRBJ2-3; 9 bases are a match to TRBD1. CDR1 and CDR2 (germline): SQVTM, ANQGSEA. This CDR3 comprises 14 residues. The V and J ends lost 0 bases and 2 bases, in that order; junction bases with no gene match: 0.

This chain joins TRBV19 and TRBJ1-1; TRBD1 matches 10 bases. Germline V gene sequence: CDR1 LNHDA, CDR2 SQIVND (reference sequence). The CDR3 contains 15 residues. After removal of 10 bases from V and 6 bases from J, the junction contained 14 bases not matched to a gene. This chain's CDR3 is CATRDRGAFGAEAFF. CDR3 nucleotides: TGTGCCACCCGGGACAGGGGCGCCTTCGGAGCTGAAGCTTTCTTT. Using reference TRBV19 and TRBJ1-1 for the parts outside the CDR3, the full variable domain is DGGITQSPKYLFRKEGQNVTLSCEQNLNHDAMYWYRQDPGQGLRLIYYSQIVNDFQKGDIAEGYSVSREKKESFPLTVTSAQKNPTAFYLCATRDRGAFGAEAFFGQGTRLTVV.

This chain joins TRBV28 and TRBJ2-2, with D unresolved. The CDR3 extends over 13 amino acids. Trimming removed 5 bases at V and 3 bases at J, with 7 bases between. The V gene's germline CDR1 is MDHEN and CDR2 SYDVKM. CDR3 DNA: TGTGCCAGCAGTGCTGGCTACACCGGGGAGCTGTTTTTT. Its protein product is CASSAGYTGELFF.